This T cell receptor (beta chain) was captured in a study of blood T cell repertoires in COVID-19. Study-wide background: PBMCs, B-cell-depleted T cells, or T cells were the source of the cDNA or gDNA that made up the material.

Seattle cases were enrolled at active infection and followed longitudinally. Authors' data handling: Amplified reference gene primers provided the basis for estimating nucleated cell counts. Data came from immunoSEQ multiplex PCR; TCRdb stores just in-frame clones and leaves some out. That table supplies the V and J calls and clone size; D and trimming were determined from the DNA. Of approximately 79,000 clones in the sample, 65% to 85% are singletons; the top ten hold 10% to 15%. V shed 5 bases, J shed 6 bases, and the junction held 9 bases outside the gene matches. This CDR3 has 15 residues. From germline, CDR1 is SGHAT and CDR2 FQNNGV.

The V and J genes are TRBV11-2 and TRBJ1-5, with 8 nucleotides matching TRBD1. Sequenced input: peripheral blood. The clonotype originates from a man aged 45-65 years with COVID-19, enrolled during active disease. In DNA form, the CDR3 reads TGTGCCAGCAGCCGTACAGGGGGTTCGAGTCAGCCCCAGCATTTT. It translates to CASSRTGGSSQPQHF.